What follows are 24 T cell receptor beta chains derived from one specimen sequenced in a study of CD8 T cells in ankylosing spondylitis. Overall study results and limits: Roughly 8 highly homologous variants made up a TCR beta motif, and this motif appeared characteristic of ankylosing spondylitis blood.

TCRdb recomputed calls from the 5' RACE reads with MiXCR, one row per CDR3 protein. The sample carries over 450,000 distinct CDR3 sequences, approximately 12% recorded once. Their antigens remain unidentified. The sequenced sample was blood, either unsorted or a sorted T cell fraction (not recorded which). Every receptor here comes from a male donor with ankylosing spondylitis.

In its sample, this clonotype was seen a few times. V gene TRBV11-2 combines with J gene TRBJ2-1; D ambiguous. CDR1 and CDR2 from the germline V gene are SGHAT and FQNNGV. The germline V and J ends were trimmed by 1 base and 0 bases, with 16 bases remaining between them. This CDR3 comprises 18 residues. The CDR3 loop is CASSLVSIPSGSYNEQFF. The CDR3 nucleotides read TGTGCCAGCAGCTTAGTGAGTATTCCGTCCGGCTCCTACAATGAGCAGTTCTTC.

This chain connects TRBV24-1 to TRBJ2-1; TRBD1 matches 9 bases. Germline loops: CDR1 KGHDR, CDR2 SFDVKD. This CDR3 has 18 residues. The ends lost 2 bases at V and 3 bases at J; junction bases unmatched: 10. The CDR3 protein is CATSDSPGTGSHYNEQFF. CDR3 in DNA: TGTGCCACCAGTGATTCCCCCGGGACAGGGAGCCACTACAATGAGCAGTTCTTC.

With regard to this clonotype: At one boundary the junction diverges from the germline segment, which might be a read error. The chain joins TRBV12-3 or TRBV12-4 to TRBJ2-7; no clear D gene. This CDR3 is built from 13 residues. CDR3 sequence reads: CVSSPPTRAEQYF. The CDR3 DNA is TGTGTCAGCAGTCCACCAACACGGGCCGAGCAGTACTTC.

Only a few counts were recorded for this clonotype. J is TRBJ1-5 and V is TRBV2; D unresolved. The V gene lost 5 bases and the J gene lost 6 bases, with 17 bases spanning the gap. The CDR3 totals 15 residues. Looked up from germline, CDR1 is SNHLY and CDR2 is FYNNEI. In nucleotides, the CDR3 is TGTGCCAGCAGTAGTTCGCGACTGGATGGTCAGCCCCAGCATTTT. Its protein product is CASSSSRLDGQPQHF. Full variable domain (rest looked up from reference TRBV2 and TRBJ1-5): EPEVTQTPSHQVTQMGQEVILRCVPISNHLYFYWYRQILGQKVEFLVSFYNNEISEKSEIFDDQFSVERPDGSNFTLKIRSTKLEDSAMYFCASSSSRLDGQPQHFGDGTRLSIL.

This clonotype was detected only a few times. The rearrangement links TRBV7-6 to TRBJ2-2; 8 bases fit TRBD1. V was pared by 6 bases and J by 0 bases, with 6 bases of the junction left unmatched. Germline CDR1 reads SGHVS; CDR2 reads FNYEAQ. The CDR3 runs 16 residues. CDR3 in DNA: TGTGCCAGCAGGCCACGGACAGGGCCGAACACCGGGGAGCTGTTTTTT. It encodes CASRPRTGPNTGELFF. Using reference TRBV7-6 and TRBJ2-2 for the parts outside the CDR3, the full variable domain is GAGVSQSPRYKVTKRGQDVALRCDPISGHVSLYWYRQALGQGPEFLTYFNYEAQQDKSGLPNDRFSAERPEGSISTLTIQRTEQRDSAMYRCASRPRTGPNTGELFFGEGSRLTVL.

This chain connects TRBV29-1 to TRBJ2-6; D is ambiguous. Germline V lookup: CDR1 SQVTM, CDR2 ANQGSEA. Trimming stripped 1 base from V and 2 bases from J, with 3 bases between. The CDR3 sequence is 13 residues long. The CDR3 here is CSVEGTGANVLTF. In DNA form, the CDR3 reads TGCAGCGTTGAAGGGACTGGGGCCAACGTCCTGACTTTC.

This clonotype was picked up a small number of times. The rearrangement uses TRBV30 and TRBJ1-5; tentatively, D is TRBD1 (5 bases). The CDR3 runs to 13 residues. Trimming left V 5 bases short and J 2 bases short, with 10 bases between. Germline CDR1 reads GTSNPN; CDR2 reads SVGIG (reference sequence). CDR3 DNA sequence: TGTGCCTGGCAAGACAGTGGCAATCAGCCCCAGCATTTT. It is translated as CAWQDSGNQPQHF.

This clonotype was seen repeatedly, ten times or more. This chain connects TRBV12-3 or TRBV12-4 to TRBJ1-6; D not certain. This CDR3 is 13 amino acids long. Trimming removed 1 base at V and 10 bases at J, with 8 bases between. The CDR3 protein is CASSLGIRSPLHF. The CDR3 DNA is TGTGCCAGCAGTTTAGGAATACGCTCACCCCTCCACTTT.

This clonotype has just a few counts. J is TRBJ2-1 and V is TRBV10-3; maybe TRBD1 (5 bases). CDR1 ENHRY and CDR2 SYGVKD come from the germline V gene. V lost 5 bases and J lost 3, with 11 bases in between. The CDR3 spans 14 residues. CDR3 nucleotides: TGTGCCATCAGTAGGAGCGACAGCTACAATGAGCAGTTCTTC. Protein product: CAISRSDSYNEQFF.

This clonotype appeared a few times. V gene TRBV9 combines with J gene TRBJ2-7, with D possibly being TRBD1 (6 bases). The length of the CDR3 is 16 residues. Per the germline V gene, CDR1 is SGDLS and CDR2 is YYNGEE. Trimming pared 0 bases from V and 2 bases from J, leaving 15 bases between. The CDR3 DNA reads TGTGCCAGCAGCGTAGTTTCCCCGACAGGCCCCTACGAGCAGTACTTC. Amino acid sequence: CASSVVSPTGPYEQYF.

This clonotype was observed many times. The V and J genes are TRBV10-3 and TRBJ2-1; TRBD2 agrees at 7 bases. This CDR3 has 14 residues. V shed 6 bases, J shed 5 bases, and the junction held 7 bases outside the gene matches. Germline V gene data show CDR1 as ENHRY and CDR2 as SYGVKD. The CDR3 sequence is CAIRAGTTNNEQFF. CDR3 DNA: TGTGCCATCAGGGCGGGGACTACGAACAATGAGCAGTTCTTC.

This clonotype was counted a few times. The junction departs from germline at one end; a sequencing error may be responsible. J is TRBJ2-1 and V is TRBV7-2; 9 nucleotides match TRBD2. The CDR3 has 15 amino acids. CDR1 is SGHTA and CDR2 is FQGNSA in the germline V gene. Written as DNA, the CDR3 is TGTGCCAGCACCTTAGGTGGACTAGCGCAAAATGAGCAGTTCTTC. As protein: CASTLGGLAQNEQFF. Filled out from reference TRBV7-2 and TRBJ2-1, the complete variable domain reads GAGVSQSPSNKVTEKGKDVELRCDPISGHTALYWYRQSLGQGLEFLIYFQGNSAPDKSGLPSDRFSAERTGGSVSTLTIQRTQQEDSAVYLCASTLGGLAQNEQFFGPGTRLTVL.

V gene TRBV25-1 combines with J gene TRBJ2-1; D possibly corresponds to TRBD2 (6 bases). Germline CDR1 reads MGHDK; CDR2 reads SYGVNS. This CDR3 spans 15 amino acids. Trimming cost V 5 bases and J 8 bases, with 19 bases left between them. The CDR3 DNA reads TGTGCCAGCAGTAGGGAAGGGTGGGGAGGCGATGAGCAGTTCTTC. Translation: CASSREGWGGDEQFF.

The chain links TRBV9 to TRBJ2-3; TRBD1 is a possible D gene (7 bases). The CDR3 runs to 14 residues. Per germline, CDR1 SGDLS and CDR2 YYNGEE. V lost 0 bases, J lost 14 bases, and 19 bases lay in between. As DNA, the CDR3 is TGTGCCAGCAGCGTAGGTGAGGACAGGAGGGAAAGGTATTTT. This codes for CASSVGEDRRERYF.

This clonotype was observed many times. The chain is built from TRBV7-2 and TRBJ2-2, with TRBD1 matching over 11 bases. V gave up 6 bases and J gave up 5 bases; unmatched junction bases: 5. The CDR3 runs 15 residues. Germline CDR1 SGHTA, CDR2 FQGNSA. The CDR3 loop reads CASREDRGHTGELFF. CDR3 nucleotides: TGTGCCAGCAGAGAGGACAGGGGGCATACCGGGGAGCTGTTTTTT.

Ten or more counts support this clonotype. V gene TRBV24-1 combines with J gene TRBJ1-1, with D maybe TRBD1 (5 bases). Between the trimmed V and J ends, which lost 3 bases and 7 bases, there was a span of 8 bases. The CDR3 is 12 residues long. The germline V gene encodes CDR1 KGHDR and CDR2 SFDVKD. CDR3 residues: CATSDPGGEAFF. Here the CDR3 DNA reads TGTGCCACCAGTGATCCGGGGGGTGAAGCTTTCTTT.

This clonotype has only one observation. The V call is TRBV29-1, the J call TRBJ2-7; TRBD1 or TRBD2 may be the D gene (5 bases each). The V and J ends lost 5 bases and 5 bases respectively, with 13 bases between them. This CDR3 spans 12 amino acids. CDR1 and CDR2 from the germline V gene are SQVTM and ANQGSEA. The CDR3 sequence: CSVSWDGDEQYF. The CDR3 nucleotides are TGCAGCGTTTCATGGGACGGCGACGAGCAGTACTTC.

The J gene is TRBJ2-1, the V gene TRBV5-1; TRBD2 aligns across 8 bases. The CDR3 has 15 amino acids. The ends lost 4 bases at V and 8 bases at J; junction bases unmatched: 11. Looked up from germline, CDR1 is SGHRS and CDR2 is YFSETQ. The CDR3, as DNA: TGCGCCAGCAGCCTTACTAGCGGACCTACGGATGAGCAGTTCTTC. Its protein product is CASSLTSGPTDEQFF.

V gene TRBV19 combines with J gene TRBJ2-3, with 7 bases matching TRBD1. Germline V CDR1 and CDR2: LNHDA, SQIVND (reference sequence). After removal of 5 bases from V and 1 base from J, the junction contained 3 bases not matched to a gene. The length of the CDR3 is 14 residues. CDR3 sequence reads: CASSWDSRTDTQYF. The CDR3 region has the DNA TGTGCCAGTAGTTGGGACAGTCGCACAGATACGCAGTATTTT.

V is TRBV11-2 and J is TRBJ2-1; TRBD1 matches 7 bases. The J segment lost 2 bases and the V segment lost 5 bases, leaving 6 bases of the junction unmatched. The CDR3 covers 15 residues. Looked up from germline, CDR1 is SGHAT and CDR2 is FQNNGV. The CDR3 nucleotides read TGTGCCAGCAGCCCCTGGGACAGACCCTACAATGAGCAGTTCTTC. Amino acids: CASSPWDRPYNEQFF.

The chain joins TRBV28 to TRBJ2-1, with TRBD2 identical over 13 bases. Germline V gene data show CDR1 as MDHEN and CDR2 as SYDVKM. The trim removed 6 bases at V and 7 bases at J, leaving 12 bases unmatched. The CDR3 contains 17 residues. This CDR3 is CASSKGTSGRARNEQFF. Written as DNA, the CDR3 is TGTGCCAGCAGCAAGGGAACTAGCGGGAGGGCCAGGAATGAGCAGTTCTTC. The full variable domain, rest sourced from reference TRBV28 and TRBJ2-1, is DVKVTQSSRYLVKRTGEKVFLECVQDMDHENMFWYRQDPGLGLRLIYFSYDVKMKEKGDIPEGYSVSREKKERFSLILESASTNQTSMYLCASSKGTSGRARNEQFFGPGTRLTVL.

The sample holds a few counts of this clonotype. The CDR3 nucleotides read TGCGCCAGCAGCTTGTACGCGGGTCGGCGGACTGAAGCTTTCTTT. It codes for CASSLYAGRRTEAFF. V gene TRBV5-1 combines with J gene TRBJ1-1; D call uncertain. The CDR3 is 15 amino acids. V was clipped by 1 base and J by 5 bases, with 15 bases between them. CDR1 is SGHRS, CDR2 YFSETQ, per germline.

This clonotype was counted a few times. The J gene is TRBJ2-1, the V gene TRBV7-9; a possible D gene is TRBD2 (6 bases). Germline V lookup: CDR1 SEHNR, CDR2 FQNEAQ (reference sequence). V was trimmed by 5 bases and J by 9 bases, leaving 8 bases between them. The CDR3 covers 11 residues. DNA for the CDR3: TGTGCCAGCAGCAGGGACTCTGAGCAGTTCTTC. Protein: CASSRDSEQFF.

The chain has TRBV7-2 and TRBJ2-1, with TRBD2 as a possible D gene (6 bases). CDR1 is SGHTA, CDR2 FQGNSA, per germline. CDR3 length: 15 residues. Trimming removed 5 bases from V and 3 bases from J, with 14 bases in between. The CDR3 here is CASSELAINYNEQFF. The CDR3, as DNA: TGTGCCAGCAGCGAGCTAGCGATTAACTACAATGAGCAGTTCTTC.